The sequence of this T cell receptor (beta chain) was determined in a study of CD8 T cells in ankylosing spondylitis (dated by TCRdb to 2017 to 2019). Study-wide context: T cell receptor beta repertoires were profiled in healthy donors and ankylosing spondylitis patients so that disease-linked TCR variants could be found. The whole study cohort included roughly 110 healthy donors and 20 to 30 ankylosing spondylitis patients. Samples of peripheral blood were taken, and for ankylosing spondylitis patients, synovial fluid was collected as well.

This clonotype was observed a few times. Its antigen remains unidentified. One base away there is no much larger clone; base qualities are not given. CDR1 is given as SEHNR and CDR2 as FQNEAQ, both from the germline V gene (reference sequence). V and J lose 5 bases and 8 bases, and a span of 12 bases separates them. There are 12 amino acids in the CDR3, from cysteine to phenylalanine inclusive. The kept DNA is CDR3 alone, 36 bases in frame from the first base. Instrument used: Illumina HiSeq 2500. Quantitative 5'-RACE with molecular barcodes was used to prepare TCR beta libraries. As for the original processing: A new computational method, built on a probabilistic model of VDJ rearrangement, was used to identify disease-linked TCR variants. The public sequencing data were trimmed at Q25 with fastp and processed into clonotypes with MiXCR by TCRdb, which kept only in-frame beta chains. For every CDR3 protein sequence, its rows merge into one entry that carries the most common genes and DNA. TCRdb's processing, not the authors' own work, is the source of the V and J calls. For this sample the table gives around 440,000 distinct CDR3 sequences, of which more than 15% were detected only once. Of the sample, approximately 1% is held by the ten largest clones.

The paper's findings and limits, for the study overall: The disease-linked clones were reported as significantly enriched in matched synovial fluid samples from ankylosing spondylitis patients. Blood from ankylosing spondylitis patients appeared to be characterized by a TCR beta motif made up of under ten highly homologous amino acid variants. The disease-linked clones showed a CD8+ phenotype and occurred at relatively low frequencies in peripheral blood. Some motif variants had previously been reported in the synovial fluid and blood of reactive arthritis patients, which suggests shared mechanisms of disease initiation.

This TCR derives from a male donor with ankylosing spondylitis. Sequencing was performed on blood, either unsorted or a sorted T cell fraction (not recorded which). The chain is encoded by TRBV7-9 joined to TRBJ1-1; tentative D gene TRBD1, with 6 bases matching. This receptor carries the CDR3 CASSQGIWEAFF. At the DNA level, the sequence is TGTGCCAGCAGCCAGGGGATCTGGGAAGCTTTCTTT.